This entry lists 26 T cell receptor beta chains sequenced from one sample in a study of T-cell reconstitution after alpha-beta-depleted transplantation in children. Construction of the TCRbeta library involved unique molecular identifiers. TCRdb re-analysed the PCR reads in MiXCR, keeping a single row per CDR3 protein. The sample lists roughly 670,000 distinct CDR3 sequences, 10% to 15% occurring once. Sample: PBMCs, taken before TCRalphabeta/CD19-depleted stem cell transplant. These receptors were collected from a girl aged 2-10 years with congenital amegakaryocytic thrombocytopenia, due to receive a stem cell transplant.

This clonotype was observed at least ten times. The chain couples TRBV20-1 to TRBJ2-5, with D unclear. CDR1 is DFQATT, CDR2 SNEGSKA, per germline (reference sequence). CDR3 length: 12 amino acids. With 2 bases removed from V and 5 bases from J, the gap between germline ends came to 9 bases. The CDR3, as DNA: TGCAGTGCTAGATCCGGTGGGGAGACCCAGTACTTC. This sequence encodes CSARSGGETQYF.

In its sample, this clonotype was seen many times. This sequence joins TRBV27 and TRBJ1-2; 7 bases agree with TRBD1. V dropped 0 bases and J dropped 6; count of bases not matched to a gene: 7. CDR1 is MNHEY, CDR2 SMNVEV, per germline (reference sequence). The CDR3 is 15 amino acids. CDR3 DNA sequence: TGTGCCAGCAGTTTATCGGCAGGGGGAATAGATGGCTACACCTTC. Residues: CASSLSAGGIDGYTF.

This clonotype was picked up a small number of times. CDR3 bases: TGTGCCAGCAAAGCTGCGGGGACCTTGAACACTGAAGCTTTCTTT. Amino acids: CASKAAGTLNTEAFF. This chain joins TRBV5-5 and TRBJ1-1, with D possibly matching TRBD1 (5 bases). CDR3 length: 15 residues. Deletions cut 6 bases from V and 0 bases from J, with 15 bases between. Germline CDR1 reads SGHKS; CDR2 reads YYEKEE (reference sequence).

This clonotype came up many times. V gene TRBV5-1 combines with J gene TRBJ2-3, with 7 bases lining up with TRBD1. The CDR3 loop spans 14 amino acids. Germline V gene sequence: CDR1 SGHRS, CDR2 YFSETQ. V dropped 1 base and J dropped 5; count of bases not matched to a gene: 4. The DNA for the CDR3 is TGCGCCAGCAGCTTGTGGACAGGTGGAGATACGCAGTATTTT. This encodes CASSLWTGGDTQYF.

The chain has TRBV7-9 and TRBJ2-7, with a tentative D call TRBD2 (5 bases). The CDR3 loop spans 14 amino acids. Trimming left V 2 bases short and J 2 bases short, with 10 bases between. Germline CDR1 is SEHNR and CDR2 is FQNEAQ (reference sequence). The chain's CDR3 is CASSLKAAPYEQYF. The DNA for the CDR3 is TGTGCCAGCAGCTTAAAAGCGGCCCCCTACGAGCAGTACTTC.

The chain carries TRBV20-1 and TRBJ2-3; weak D call: TRBD2 (6 bases). Germline V gene data show CDR1 as DFQATT and CDR2 as SNEGSKA (reference sequence). The CDR3 consists of 14 residues. This CDR3 reads CSPAPRAGPDTQYF. The CDR3 DNA reads as TGCAGCCCCGCGCCCCGGGCGGGGCCAGATACGCAGTATTTT.

V and J are TRBV4-2 and TRBJ2-1; 10 nucleotides align to TRBD2. The CDR3 is 17 residues long. Germline CDR1 and CDR2: LGHNA and YNFKEQ. The junction had 7 bases not matched to a gene; V was cut back by 3 bases and J by 2 bases. For the CDR3, the DNA is TGTGCCAGCAGCCAGCAAGCGGGAGGGCCCCCCTACAATGAGCAGTTCTTC. Protein: CASSQQAGGPPYNEQFF.

In this sample, this clonotype turned up many times. The CDR3 region has the DNA TGCAGTGCGAGGGACTCCCGTCCTTACAATGAGCAGTTCTTC. Its translation: CSARDSRPYNEQFF. This sequence joins TRBV20-1 and TRBJ2-1; a weak D match, TRBD2 (6 bases). The CDR3 totals 14 residues. V lost 6 bases to trimming and J lost 4 bases, with 16 bases between them. Germline lookup yields CDR1 DFQATT and CDR2 SNEGSKA (reference sequence).

The chain employs TRBV25-1 and TRBJ2-7; 12 nucleotides line up with TRBD1. The CDR3 runs 15 residues. Germline lookup yields CDR1 MGHDK and CDR2 SYGVNS. With V trimmed by 3 bases and J by 4 bases, 4 bases remained unmatched. Here the CDR3 reads CASSDPGQGAYEQYF. In DNA, the CDR3 is TGTGCCAGCAGTGATCCGGGACAGGGGGCTTACGAGCAGTACTTC.

The chain uses TRBV28 and TRBJ2-5, with 10 bases that match TRBD2. Per the germline V gene, CDR1 is MDHEN and CDR2 is SYDVKM. The CDR3 covers 14 residues. The V and J ends lost 6 bases and 5 bases, in that order; junction bases with no gene match: 6. The CDR3 spells CASRKAGGRETQYF. CDR3 DNA: TGTGCCAGCAGAAAAGCGGGAGGGAGGGAGACCCAGTACTTC.

This clonotype has just a few counts. The V call is TRBV27, the J call TRBJ1-2; D unclear. V lost 3 bases and J lost 5, with 10 bases in between. CDR1 MNHEY and CDR2 SMNVEV come from the germline V gene (reference sequence). The CDR3 contains 13 residues. The CDR3 DNA follows: TGTGCCAGCAGTTTCACCTCGAATTATGGCTACACCTTC. Translation: CASSFTSNYGYTF.

The table lists this clonotype with a count of one. The gene calls are TRBV7-6 and TRBJ2-1, with D perhaps TRBD1 (5 bases). CDR3 length: 13 amino acids. V dropped 4 bases and J dropped 7 bases, with 11 bases sitting between them. Germline CDR1 and CDR2: SGHVS and FNYEAQ. CDR3 residues: CASSWGRRNEQFF. The CDR3 nucleotides read TGTGCCAGCAGCTGGGGCCGTAGAAATGAGCAGTTCTTC.

The chain couples TRBV5-6 to TRBJ2-7; maybe TRBD1 (6 bases). Trimming took off 1 base at V and 2 bases at J, with 13 bases between the two ends. The CDR3 covers 15 residues. CDR1 is SGHDT, CDR2 YYEEEE, per germline. The CDR3 DNA sequence: TGTGCCAGCAGCTTGCCGGGACACCTCACCTACGAGCAGTACTTC. It is translated as CASSLPGHLTYEQYF.

This clonotype was seen many times. The rearrangement links TRBV5-1 to TRBJ2-7; D is uncertain. Germline V lookup: CDR1 SGHRS, CDR2 YFSETQ. CDR3 length: 13 residues. Trimming stripped 1 base from V and 0 bases from J, with 5 bases between. CDR3: CASSLPVSYEQYF. The CDR3 bases are TGCGCCAGCAGCTTGCCAGTCTCCTACGAGCAGTACTTC.

This clonotype came up many times. The V and J genes are TRBV12-3 or TRBV12-4 and TRBJ1-1, with 7 positions matching TRBD1. The CDR3 runs 13 residues. With V trimmed by 6 bases and J by 5 bases, 6 bases remained unmatched. The CDR3 region is CASSYSGGTEAFF. The CDR3 DNA reads as TGTGCCAGCAGCTATTCAGGGGGAACTGAAGCTTTCTTT.

The chain employs TRBV5-1 and TRBJ2-1; a possible D gene is TRBD1 (6 bases). Trimming stripped 3 bases from V and 5 bases from J, with 15 bases between. This CDR3 region has 15 residues. From germline, CDR1 is SGHRS and CDR2 YFSETQ. For the CDR3, the DNA is TGCGCCAGCAGCTGGAGGACAGCCCTGGACAATGAGCAGTTCTTC. Translating it yields CASSWRTALDNEQFF.

In its sample, this clonotype was seen many times. J is TRBJ2-5 and V is TRBV5-5, with 10 bases that match TRBD2. This CDR3 comprises 16 residues. Germline V gene sequence: CDR1 SGHKS, CDR2 YYEKEE (reference sequence). V shed 2 bases and J 4 bases; nucleotides not matched to a gene: 8. The CDR3 spells CASSFLAGEGLETQYF. In nucleotides, the CDR3 is TGTGCCAGCAGCTTCCTAGCGGGAGAGGGTCTAGAGACCCAGTACTTC.

This clonotype has at least ten counts. V and J are TRBV27 and TRBJ2-7; 9 bases match TRBD1. Germline V gene data show CDR1 as MNHEY and CDR2 as SMNVEV (reference sequence). The CDR3 is made up of 13 amino acids. The junction had 5 bases not matched to a gene; V was cut back by 9 bases and J by 2 bases. CDR3 protein: CASRRDRAYEQYF. The CDR3 nucleotides are TGTGCCAGTCGCCGGGACAGGGCCTACGAGCAGTACTTC.

This clonotype appeared many times. The chain couples TRBV20-1 to TRBJ2-3; 13 positions agree with TRBD2. Unmatched junction bases numbered 8, after V lost 4 bases and J lost 7 bases. CDR1 DFQATT and CDR2 SNEGSKA come from the germline V gene (reference sequence). There are 15 residues in the CDR3. The DNA of the CDR3 is TGCAGTGCTACCCGGACTAGCGGGAGCACCTATACGCAGTATTTT. This sequence encodes CSATRTSGSTYTQYF.

The V call is TRBV12-3 or TRBV12-4, the J call TRBJ2-7; possibly TRBD1 for D (5 bases). This CDR3 spans 14 amino acids. Deletions cut 3 bases from V and 4 bases from J, with 13 bases between. CDR3 in amino acids: CASSFGVRAYEQYF. The CDR3 DNA sequence: TGTGCCAGCAGTTTTGGTGTCAGGGCTTACGAGCAGTACTTC.

To note about this clonotype: The junction departs from germline at one end; a sequencing error may be responsible. V is TRBV19 and J is TRBJ2-1; no firm D call. Germline CDR1 and CDR2: LNHDA and SQIVND (reference sequence). CDR3 length: 12 residues. CDR3 residues: CASSESYTEQFF. CDR3 bases: TGTGCCAGTAGTGAAAGTTACACTGAGCAGTTCTTC.

This clonotype occurred many times. The chain joins TRBV5-5 to TRBJ2-1, with TRBD2 matching over 9 bases. This CDR3 comprises 14 residues. The ends lost 5 bases at V and 5 bases at J; junction bases unmatched: 5. The V gene's germline CDR1 is SGHKS and CDR2 YYEKEE (reference sequence). The DNA for the CDR3 is TGTGCCAGCAGACCTAGCGGGGATAACAATGAGCAGTTCTTC. Translating gives CASRPSGDNNEQFF.

This chain connects TRBV21-1 to TRBJ2-7; TRBD2 is taken as the D call from the table, unchecked against the DNA. TRBV21-1 is an annotated pseudogene. CDR3 length equals 17 residues. The chain's CDR3 is CASSKEVGVLGCYEQYF. The CDR3 coding sequence is TGTGCCAGCAGCAAAGAGGTGGGGGTACTAGGGTGCTACGAGCAGTACTTC.

The V and J genes are TRBV29-1 and TRBJ2-3; D gene ambiguous. CDR3 size: 12 residues. Deletions cut 1 base from V and 6 bases from J, with 8 bases between. Germline CDR1 and CDR2: SQVTM and ANQGSEA. The CDR3 DNA reads as TGCAGCGTTGAAGTAGCCCCCGATACGCAGTATTTT. It yields the protein CSVEVAPDTQYF.

This clonotype showed up just once. This sequence may be a read error, since a much larger clone differs from it by one base. The V gene is TRBV20-1, the J gene TRBJ1-5; unclear D gene. Per germline, CDR1 DFQATT and CDR2 SNEGSKA (reference sequence). The V gene lost 1 base and the J gene lost 15 bases, with 13 bases spanning the gap. The CDR3 length is 11 residues. The CDR3 loop is CSARGLDSPHF. CDR3 in DNA: TGCAGTGCTAGAGGATTGGATTCCCCGCATTTT.

This clonotype was seen at least ten times. The V and J genes are TRBV5-1 and TRBJ2-7; perhaps TRBD2 as D (5 bases). V was pared by 0 bases and J by 2 bases, with 9 bases between. Germline V gene data show CDR1 as SGHRS and CDR2 as YFSETQ. This CDR3 spans 14 amino acids. The CDR3 loop reads CASSLESGTYEQYF. In nucleotides, the CDR3 is TGCGCCAGCAGCTTGGAGAGCGGAACCTACGAGCAGTACTTC.